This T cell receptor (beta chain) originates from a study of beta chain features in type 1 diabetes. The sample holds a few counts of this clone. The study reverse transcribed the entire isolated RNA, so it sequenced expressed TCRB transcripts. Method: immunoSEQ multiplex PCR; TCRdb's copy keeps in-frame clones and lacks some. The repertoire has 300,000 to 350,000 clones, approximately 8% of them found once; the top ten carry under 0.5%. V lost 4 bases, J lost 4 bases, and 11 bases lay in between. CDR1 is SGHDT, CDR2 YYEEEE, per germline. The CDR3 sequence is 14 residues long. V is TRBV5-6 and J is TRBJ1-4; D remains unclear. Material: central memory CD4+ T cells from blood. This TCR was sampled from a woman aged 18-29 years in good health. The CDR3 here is CASSTITSNEKLFF. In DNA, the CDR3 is TGTGCCAGCAGCACGATTACAAGTAATGAAAAACTGTTTTTT.